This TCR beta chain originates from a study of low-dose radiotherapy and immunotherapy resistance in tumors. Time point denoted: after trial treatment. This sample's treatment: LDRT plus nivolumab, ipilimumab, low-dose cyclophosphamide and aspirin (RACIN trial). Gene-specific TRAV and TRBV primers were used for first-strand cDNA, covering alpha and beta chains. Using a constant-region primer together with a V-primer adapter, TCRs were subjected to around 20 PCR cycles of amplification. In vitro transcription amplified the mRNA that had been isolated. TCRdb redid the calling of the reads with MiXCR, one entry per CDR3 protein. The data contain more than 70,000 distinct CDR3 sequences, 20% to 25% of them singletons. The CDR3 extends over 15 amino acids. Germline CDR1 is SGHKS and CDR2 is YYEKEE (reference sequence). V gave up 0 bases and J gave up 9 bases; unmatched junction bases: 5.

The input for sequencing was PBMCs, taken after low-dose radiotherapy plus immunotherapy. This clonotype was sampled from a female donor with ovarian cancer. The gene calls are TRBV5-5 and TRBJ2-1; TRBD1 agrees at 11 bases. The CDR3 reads CASSLVGTGGFEQFF. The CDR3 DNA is TGTGCCAGCAGCTTGGTCGGGACAGGGGGTTTTGAGCAGTTCTTC.